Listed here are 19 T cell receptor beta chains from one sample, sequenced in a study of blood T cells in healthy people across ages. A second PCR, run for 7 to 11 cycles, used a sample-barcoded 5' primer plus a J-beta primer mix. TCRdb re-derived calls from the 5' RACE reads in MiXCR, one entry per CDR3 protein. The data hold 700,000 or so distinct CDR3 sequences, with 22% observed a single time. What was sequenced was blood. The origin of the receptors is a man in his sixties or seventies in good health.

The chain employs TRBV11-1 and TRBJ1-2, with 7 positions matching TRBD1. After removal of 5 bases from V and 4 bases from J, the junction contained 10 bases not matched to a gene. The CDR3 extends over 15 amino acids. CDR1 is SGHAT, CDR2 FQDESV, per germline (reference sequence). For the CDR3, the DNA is TGTGCCAGCAGCCGGGAGCAGGGGGACAGCTATGGCTACACCTTC. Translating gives CASSREQGDSYGYTF.

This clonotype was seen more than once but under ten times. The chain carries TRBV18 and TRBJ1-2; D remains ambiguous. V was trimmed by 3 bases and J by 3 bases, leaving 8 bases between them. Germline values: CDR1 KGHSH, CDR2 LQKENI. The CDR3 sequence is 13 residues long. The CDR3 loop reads CASSPQTDYGYTF. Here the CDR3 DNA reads TGTGCCAGCTCACCCCAGACGGACTATGGCTACACCTTC.

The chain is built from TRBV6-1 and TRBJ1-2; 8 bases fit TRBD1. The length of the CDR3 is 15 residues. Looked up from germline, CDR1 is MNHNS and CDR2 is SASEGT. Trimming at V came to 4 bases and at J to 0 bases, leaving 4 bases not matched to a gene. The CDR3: CASSAPDRANYGYTF. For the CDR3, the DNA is TGTGCCAGCAGTGCCCCGGACAGGGCTAACTATGGCTACACCTTC.

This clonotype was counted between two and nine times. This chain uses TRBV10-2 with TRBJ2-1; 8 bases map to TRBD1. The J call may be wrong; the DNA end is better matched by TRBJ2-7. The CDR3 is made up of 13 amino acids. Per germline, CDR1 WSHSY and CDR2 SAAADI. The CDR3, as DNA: TGCGCCAGCAATCCAGGGGGCCGCTACGAGCAGTACTTC. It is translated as CASNPGGRYEQYF.

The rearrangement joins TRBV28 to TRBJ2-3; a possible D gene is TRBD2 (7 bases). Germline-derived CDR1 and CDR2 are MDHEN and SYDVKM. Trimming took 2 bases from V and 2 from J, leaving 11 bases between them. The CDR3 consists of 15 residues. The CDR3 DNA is TGTGCCAGCAGTTTAGAGGGGGGGATCACAGATACGCAGTATTTT. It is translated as CASSLEGGITDTQYF. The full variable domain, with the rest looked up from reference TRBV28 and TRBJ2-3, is DVKVTQSSRYLVKRTGEKVFLECVQDMDHENMFWYRQDPGLGLRLIYFSYDVKMKEKGDIPEGYSVSREKKERFSLILESASTNQTSMYLCASSLEGGITDTQYFGPGTRLTVL.

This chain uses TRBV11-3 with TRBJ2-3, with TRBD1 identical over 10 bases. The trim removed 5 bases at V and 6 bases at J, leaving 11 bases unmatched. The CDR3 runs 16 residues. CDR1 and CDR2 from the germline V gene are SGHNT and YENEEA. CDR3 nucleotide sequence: TGTGCCAGCAGCCAGCGGGGGAGACAGGGGGCCGATACGCAGTATTTT. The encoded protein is CASSQRGRQGADTQYF.

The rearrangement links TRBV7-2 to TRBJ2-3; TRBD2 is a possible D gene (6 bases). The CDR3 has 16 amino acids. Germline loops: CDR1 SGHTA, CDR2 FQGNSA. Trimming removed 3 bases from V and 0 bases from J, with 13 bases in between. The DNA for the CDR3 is TGTGCCAGCAGCTTTTTCGGCGGGGCGAGCACAGATACGCAGTATTTT. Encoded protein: CASSFFGGASTDTQYF.

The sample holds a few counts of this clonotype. The CDR3 nucleotides read TGTGCCAGCAGCTTAGAATTCTACGAGCAGTACTTC. This gives the protein CASSLEFYEQYF. The chain has TRBV7-9 and TRBJ2-5; D is ambiguous. The J call may be faulty, since TRBJ2-7 better matches the DNA end. CDR3 length: 12 amino acids. CDR1 is SEHNR, CDR2 FQNEAQ, per germline (reference sequence).

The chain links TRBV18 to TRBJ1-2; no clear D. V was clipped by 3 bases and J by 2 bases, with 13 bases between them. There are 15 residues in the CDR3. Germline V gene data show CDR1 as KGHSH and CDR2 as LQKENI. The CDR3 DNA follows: TGTGCCAGCTCACCTTCTGGACGTGAAAACTATGGCTACACCTTC. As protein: CASSPSGRENYGYTF.

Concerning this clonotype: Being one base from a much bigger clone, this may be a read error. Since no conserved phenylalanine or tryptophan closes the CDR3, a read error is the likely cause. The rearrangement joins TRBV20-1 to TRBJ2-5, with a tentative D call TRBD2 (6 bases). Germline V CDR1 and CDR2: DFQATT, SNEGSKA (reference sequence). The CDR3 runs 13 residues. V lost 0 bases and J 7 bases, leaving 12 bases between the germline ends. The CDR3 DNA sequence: TGCAGTGCTAGAGATCGGACCGGGGGGACCCAGTACCTC. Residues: CSARDRTGGTQYL.

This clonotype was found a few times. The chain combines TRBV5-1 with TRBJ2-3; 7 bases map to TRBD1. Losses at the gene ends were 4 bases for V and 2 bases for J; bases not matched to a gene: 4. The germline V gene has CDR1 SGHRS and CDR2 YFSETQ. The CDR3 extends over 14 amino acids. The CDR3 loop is CASSGGQYTDTQYF. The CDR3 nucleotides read TGCGCCAGCAGCGGGGGACAGTACACAGATACGCAGTATTTT.

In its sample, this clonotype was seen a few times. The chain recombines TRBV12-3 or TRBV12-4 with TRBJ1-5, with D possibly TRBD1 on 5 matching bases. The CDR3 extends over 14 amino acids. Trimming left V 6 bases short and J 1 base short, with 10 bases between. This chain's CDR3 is CASRWGPSNQPQHF. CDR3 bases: TGTGCCAGCAGGTGGGGACCCAGCAATCAGCCCCAGCATTTT.

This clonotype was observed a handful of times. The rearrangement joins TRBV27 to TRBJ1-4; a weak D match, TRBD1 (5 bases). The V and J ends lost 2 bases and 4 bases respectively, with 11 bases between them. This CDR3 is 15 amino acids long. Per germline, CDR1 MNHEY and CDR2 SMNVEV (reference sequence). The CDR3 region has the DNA TGTGCCAGCAGTTTACTTGGGGGAGGTAATGAAAAACTGTTTTTT. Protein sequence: CASSLLGGGNEKLFF.

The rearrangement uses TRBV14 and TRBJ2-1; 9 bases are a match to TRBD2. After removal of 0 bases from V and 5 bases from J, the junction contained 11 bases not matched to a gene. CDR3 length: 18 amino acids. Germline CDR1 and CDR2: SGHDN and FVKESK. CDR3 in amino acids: CASSQEFRLAGFHNEQFF. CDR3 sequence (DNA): TGTGCCAGCAGCCAAGAGTTTAGGCTAGCGGGATTCCACAATGAGCAGTTCTTC.

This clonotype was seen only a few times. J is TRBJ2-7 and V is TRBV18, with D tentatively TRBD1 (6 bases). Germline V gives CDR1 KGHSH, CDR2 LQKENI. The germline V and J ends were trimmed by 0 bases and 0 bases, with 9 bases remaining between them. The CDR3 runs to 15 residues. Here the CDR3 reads CASSPPSGVSYEQYF. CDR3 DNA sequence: TGTGCCAGCTCACCACCCTCAGGGGTCTCCTACGAGCAGTACTTC. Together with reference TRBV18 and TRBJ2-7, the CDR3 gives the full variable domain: NAGVMQNPRHLVRRRGQEARLRCSPMKGHSHVYWYRQLPEEGLKFMVYLQKENIIDESGMPKERFSAEFPKEGPSILRIQQVVRGDSAAYFCASSPPSGVSYEQYFGPGTRLTVT.

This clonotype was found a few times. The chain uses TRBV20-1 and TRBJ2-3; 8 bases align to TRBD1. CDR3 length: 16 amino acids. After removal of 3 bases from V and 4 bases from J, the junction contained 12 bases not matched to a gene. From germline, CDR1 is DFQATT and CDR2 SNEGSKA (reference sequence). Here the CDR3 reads CSASFNQGAVADTQYF. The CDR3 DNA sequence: TGCAGTGCTAGCTTCAACCAGGGGGCCGTTGCAGATACGCAGTATTTT.

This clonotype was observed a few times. CDR3 region: CSVGTGGSNQPQHF. CDR3 coding DNA: TGCAGCGTGGGGACAGGGGGCAGCAATCAGCCCCAGCATTTT. This chain uses TRBV29-1 with TRBJ1-5, with TRBD1 identical over 12 bases. Germline-derived CDR1 and CDR2 are SQVTM and ANQGSEA. J lost 1 base, V lost 6 bases, and 1 base had no gene match. This CDR3 spans 14 amino acids.

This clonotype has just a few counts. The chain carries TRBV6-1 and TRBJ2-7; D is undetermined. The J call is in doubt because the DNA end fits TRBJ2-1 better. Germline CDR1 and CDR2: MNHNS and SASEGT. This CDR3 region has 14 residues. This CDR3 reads CASSELVNYNEQFF. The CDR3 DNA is TGTGCCAGCAGTGAACTGGTAAACTACAATGAGCAGTTCTTC.

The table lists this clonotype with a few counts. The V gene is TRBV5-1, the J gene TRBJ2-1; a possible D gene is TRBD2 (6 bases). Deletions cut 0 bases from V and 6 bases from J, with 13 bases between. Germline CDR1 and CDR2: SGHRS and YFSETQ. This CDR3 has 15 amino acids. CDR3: CASSLVAGWANEQFF. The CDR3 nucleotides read TGCGCCAGCAGCTTGGTGGCGGGATGGGCCAATGAGCAGTTCTTC.